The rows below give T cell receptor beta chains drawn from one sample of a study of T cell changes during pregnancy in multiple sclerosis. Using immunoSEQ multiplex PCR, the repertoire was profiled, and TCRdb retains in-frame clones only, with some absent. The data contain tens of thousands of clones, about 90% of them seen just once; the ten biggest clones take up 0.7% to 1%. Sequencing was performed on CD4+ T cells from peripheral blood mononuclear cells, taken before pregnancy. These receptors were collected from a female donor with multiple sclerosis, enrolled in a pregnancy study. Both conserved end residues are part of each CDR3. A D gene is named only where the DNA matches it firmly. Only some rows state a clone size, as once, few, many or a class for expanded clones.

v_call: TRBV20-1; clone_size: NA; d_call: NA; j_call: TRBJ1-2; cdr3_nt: TGCAGTGCGTACCAGGGGTATGGCTACACCTTC; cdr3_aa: CSAYQGYGYTF
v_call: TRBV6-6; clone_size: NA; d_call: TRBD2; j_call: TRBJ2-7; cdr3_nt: TGTGCCAGCAGTTACGGGACTAGTGCAAACGAGCAGTACTTC; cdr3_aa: CASSYGTSANEQYF
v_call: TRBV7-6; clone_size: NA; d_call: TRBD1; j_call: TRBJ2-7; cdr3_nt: TGTGCCAGCAGCCCCGGACAGGGGGCCTACGAGCAGTACTTC; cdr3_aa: CASSPGQGAYEQYF
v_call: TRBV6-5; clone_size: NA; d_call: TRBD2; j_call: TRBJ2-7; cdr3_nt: TGTGCCAGCAGTTCCCCAGGCGGGAGCGGGTACGAGCAGTACTTC; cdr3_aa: CASSSPGGSGYEQYF
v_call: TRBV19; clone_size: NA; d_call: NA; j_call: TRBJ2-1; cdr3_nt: TGTGCCAGTAGCTTCCTAGCGAACAATGAGCAGTTCTTC; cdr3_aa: CASSFLANNEQFF
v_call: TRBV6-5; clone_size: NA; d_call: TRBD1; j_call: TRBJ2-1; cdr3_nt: TGTGCCAGCAGTTACAGAGGACAGGGGGCGCCCAATGAGCAGTTCTTC; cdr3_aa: CASSYRGQGAPNEQFF
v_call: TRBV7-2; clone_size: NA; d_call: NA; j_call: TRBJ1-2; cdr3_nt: TGTGCCAGCAGCCCCGTGGGCAGGGCTCCTGGCTACACCTTC; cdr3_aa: CASSPVGRAPGYTF
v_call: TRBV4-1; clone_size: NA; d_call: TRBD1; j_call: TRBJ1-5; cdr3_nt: TGCGCCAGCAGCCCGGTCCCCGGACAGGCAAATCAGCCCCAGCATTTT; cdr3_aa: CASSPVPGQANQPQHF
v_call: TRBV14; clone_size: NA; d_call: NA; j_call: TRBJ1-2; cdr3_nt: TGTGCCAGCAGCCAAGAGAGCGGAATCTATGGCTACACCTTC; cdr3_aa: CASSQESGIYGYTF
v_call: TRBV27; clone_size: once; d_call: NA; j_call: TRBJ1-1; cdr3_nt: TGTGCCAGCAAAGTCGGCGAGGTAGGCTACACTGAAGCTTTCTTT; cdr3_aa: CASKVGEVGYTEAFF
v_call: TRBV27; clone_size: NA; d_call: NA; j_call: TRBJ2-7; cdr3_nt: TGTGCCAGCAGTTTATCGGGGGCTCCGACTGCCGAGCAGTACTTC; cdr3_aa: CASSLSGAPTAEQYF
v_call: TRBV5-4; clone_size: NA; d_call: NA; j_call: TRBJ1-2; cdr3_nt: TGTGCCAGCAGCTTGGCACAGAATGGCTACACCTTC; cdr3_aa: CASSLAQNGYTF
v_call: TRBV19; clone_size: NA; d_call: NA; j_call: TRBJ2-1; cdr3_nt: TGTGCCAGTAGTTCGCAGGGGGGCACGTACAATGAGCAGTTCTTC; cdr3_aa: CASSSQGGTYNEQFF
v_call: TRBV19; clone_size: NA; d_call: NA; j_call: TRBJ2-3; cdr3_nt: TGTGCCAGTAGTAAGGGGATACAAGATACGCAGTATTTT; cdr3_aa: CASSKGIQDTQYF
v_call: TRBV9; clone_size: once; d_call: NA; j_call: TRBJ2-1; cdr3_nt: TGTGCCAGCAGCGTACAGAACCCGGCGGGAACCAATGAGCAGTTCTTC; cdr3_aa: CASSVQNPAGTNEQFF
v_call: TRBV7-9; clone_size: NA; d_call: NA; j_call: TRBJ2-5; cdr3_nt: TGTGCCAGCAGCTTCCATAGCGGAGCGGGGTACTTC; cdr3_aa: CASSFHSGAGYF
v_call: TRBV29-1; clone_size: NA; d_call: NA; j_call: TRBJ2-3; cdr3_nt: TGCAGCGTATCGGGCCAGGGGGGTAATACGCAGTATTTT; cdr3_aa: CSVSGQGGNTQYF
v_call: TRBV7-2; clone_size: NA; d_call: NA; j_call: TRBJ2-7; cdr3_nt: TGTGCCAGCAGCATGACGAGGGAGCAGTATTTC; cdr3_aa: CASSMTREQYF
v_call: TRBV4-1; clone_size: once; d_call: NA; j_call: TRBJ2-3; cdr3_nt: TGCGCCAGCAGCCCCCGAGGGCTAGCGACAGATACGCAGTATTTT; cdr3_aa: CASSPRGLATDTQYF
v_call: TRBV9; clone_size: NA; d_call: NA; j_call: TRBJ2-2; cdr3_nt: TGTGCCAGCAGCGTAGAAATAGGGGCTCCCGGGGAGCTGTTTTTT; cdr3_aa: CASSVEIGAPGELFF
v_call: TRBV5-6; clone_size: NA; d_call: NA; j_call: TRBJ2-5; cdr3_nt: TGTGCCAGCAGCTTGGCCTCGGAGACCCAGTACTTC; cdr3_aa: CASSLASETQYF
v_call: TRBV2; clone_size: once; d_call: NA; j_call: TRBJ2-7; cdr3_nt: TGTGCCAGCAGTGAGGGGGGGCACTCCTACGAGCAGTACTTC; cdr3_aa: CASSEGGHSYEQYF
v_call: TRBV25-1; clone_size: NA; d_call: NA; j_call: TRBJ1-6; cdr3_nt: TGTGCCAGCAGTGAGGCGGGGCAGCCGCTCTATAATTCACCCCTCCACTTT; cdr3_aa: CASSEAGQPLYNSPLHF
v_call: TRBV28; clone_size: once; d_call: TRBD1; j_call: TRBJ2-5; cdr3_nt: TGTGCCAGCAGTTCGGTGGGACAGGCAGAGACCCAGTACTTC; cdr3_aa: CASSSVGQAETQYF
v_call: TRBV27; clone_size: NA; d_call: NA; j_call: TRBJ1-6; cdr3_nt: TGTGCCAGCAGTTTATTGCCCGAGTTCACTATTTCACCCCTCCACTTT; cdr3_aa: CASSLLPEFTISPLHF
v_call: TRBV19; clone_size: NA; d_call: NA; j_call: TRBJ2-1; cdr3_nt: TGTGCCAGTAGTATGGGGGGCAATGAGCAGTTCTTC; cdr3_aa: CASSMGGNEQFF
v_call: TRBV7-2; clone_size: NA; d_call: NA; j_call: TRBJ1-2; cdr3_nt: TGTGCCAGCAGCAGAGACAGAGTTTCGGGTGGCTACACCTTC; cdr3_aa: CASSRDRVSGGYTF
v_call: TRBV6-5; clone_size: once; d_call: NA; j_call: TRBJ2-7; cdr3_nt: TGTGCCAGCGGGCGTGGCGGGCCCCCTTACGAGCAGTACTTC; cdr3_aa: CASGRGGPPYEQYF
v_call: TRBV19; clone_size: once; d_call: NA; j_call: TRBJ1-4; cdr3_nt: TGTGCCAGTAGTATAGGGGGCGCAACTAATGAAAAACTGTTTTTT; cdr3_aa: CASSIGGATNEKLFF
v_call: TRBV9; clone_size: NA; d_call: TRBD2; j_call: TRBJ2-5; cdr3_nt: TGTGCCAGCAGCGAAAGACTAGCGGGAGGCTCCAGGGAGACCCAGTACTTC; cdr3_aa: CASSERLAGGSRETQYF
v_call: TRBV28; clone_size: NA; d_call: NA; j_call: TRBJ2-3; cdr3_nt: TGTGCCAGCAGTTTACTCCGAGATCGAGCTACGCAGTATTTT; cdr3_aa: CASSLLRDRATQYF
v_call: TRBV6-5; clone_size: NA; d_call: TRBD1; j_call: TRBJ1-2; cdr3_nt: TGTGCCAGCAGTTCCGTATGGACAGGGGGCAATGGCTACACCTTC; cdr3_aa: CASSSVWTGGNGYTF
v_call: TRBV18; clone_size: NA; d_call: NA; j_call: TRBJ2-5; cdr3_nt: TGTGCCAGCTCACCACCGGGGGCGGCAAGGGAGACCCAGTACTTC; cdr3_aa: CASSPPGAARETQYF
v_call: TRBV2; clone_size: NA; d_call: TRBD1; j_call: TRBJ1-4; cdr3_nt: TGTGCCAGCAGTGCACAGGGGGCAACTAATGAAAAACTGTTTTTT; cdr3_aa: CASSAQGATNEKLFF
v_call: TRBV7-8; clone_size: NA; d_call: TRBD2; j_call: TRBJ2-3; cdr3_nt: TGTGCCAGCAGCCCACCGACTAGCGGCTATAGAGATACGCAGTATTTT; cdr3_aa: CASSPPTSGYRDTQYF
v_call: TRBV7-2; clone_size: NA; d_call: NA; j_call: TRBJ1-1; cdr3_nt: TGTGCCAGCAGCTCCGACAGAAACCCCATCACTGAAGCTTTCTTT; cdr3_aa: CASSSDRNPITEAFF
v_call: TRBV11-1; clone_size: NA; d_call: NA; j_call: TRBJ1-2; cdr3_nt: TGTGCCAGCAGCCTCTCAGGGGCGGGCTATGGCTACACCTTC; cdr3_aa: CASSLSGAGYGYTF
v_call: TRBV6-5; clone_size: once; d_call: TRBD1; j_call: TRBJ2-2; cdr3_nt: TGTGCCAGCAGTTCGGGACAGGGGGCCCTCACCGGGGAGCTGTTTTTT; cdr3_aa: CASSSGQGALTGELFF
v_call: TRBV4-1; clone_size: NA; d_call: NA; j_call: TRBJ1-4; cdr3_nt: TGCGCCAGCAGCGGAACAGGGTCCAATGAAAAACTGTTTTTT; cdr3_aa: CASSGTGSNEKLFF
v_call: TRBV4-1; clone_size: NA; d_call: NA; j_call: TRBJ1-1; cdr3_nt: TGCGCCAGCAGCCAGATATTGGGCGGGGTGTTAGACACTGAAGCTTTCTTT; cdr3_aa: CASSQILGGVLDTEAFF
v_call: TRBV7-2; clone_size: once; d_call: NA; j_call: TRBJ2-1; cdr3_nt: TGTGCCAGCAGCCCCGGGACTGACCGAGGTGAGCAGTTCTTC; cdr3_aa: CASSPGTDRGEQFF
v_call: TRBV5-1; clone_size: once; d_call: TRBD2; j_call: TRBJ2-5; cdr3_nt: TGCGCCAGCAGCAAGACTAGCGGGAGTGTCAGGGAGACCCAGTACTTC; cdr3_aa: CASSKTSGSVRETQYF
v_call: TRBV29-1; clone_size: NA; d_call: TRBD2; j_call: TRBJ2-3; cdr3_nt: TGCAGCGTTGAGGCTAGCGGGAGGACTGGGGTGTGGACAGATACGCAGTATTTT; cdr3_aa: CSVEASGRTGVWTDTQYF
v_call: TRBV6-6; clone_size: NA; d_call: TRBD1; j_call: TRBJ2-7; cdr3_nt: TGTGCCAGCAGTATGCCGGACAGGGGCCACGAGCAGTACTTC; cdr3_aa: CASSMPDRGHEQYF
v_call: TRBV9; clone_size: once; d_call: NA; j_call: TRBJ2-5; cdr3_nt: TGTGCCAGCAGCGTCGAGGTCGGAGAGACCCAGTACTTC; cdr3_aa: CASSVEVGETQYF
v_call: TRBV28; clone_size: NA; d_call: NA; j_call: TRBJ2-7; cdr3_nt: TGTGCCAGCAGAGGGGTCTCCTACGAGCAGTACTTC; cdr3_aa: CASRGVSYEQYF
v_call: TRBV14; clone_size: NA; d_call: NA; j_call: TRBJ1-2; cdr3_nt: TGTGCCAGCAGCGAAGACAGGCTTTATGGCTACACCTTC; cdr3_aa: CASSEDRLYGYTF
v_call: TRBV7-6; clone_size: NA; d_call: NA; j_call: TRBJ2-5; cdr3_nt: TGTGCCAGCAGCTTCCGCGGGGATCAAGAGACCCAGTACTTC; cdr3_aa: CASSFRGDQETQYF
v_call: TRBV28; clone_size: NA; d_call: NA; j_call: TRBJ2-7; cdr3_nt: TGTGCCAGCAGTGGCCCGCCTAACAGGGTGTACTTC; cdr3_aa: CASSGPPNRVYF
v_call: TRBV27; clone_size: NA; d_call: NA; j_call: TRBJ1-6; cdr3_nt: TGTGCCAGCAGTTTCGGACAGACGAGCTCCTATAATTCACCCCTCCACTTT; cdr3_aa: CASSFGQTSSYNSPLHF
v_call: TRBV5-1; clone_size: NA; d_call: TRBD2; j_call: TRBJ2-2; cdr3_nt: TGCGCCAGCAGACCCACGCCGGGGGGCACCGGGGAGCTGTTTTTT; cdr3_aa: CASRPTPGGTGELFF
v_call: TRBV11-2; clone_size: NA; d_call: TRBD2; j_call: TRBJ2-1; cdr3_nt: TGTGCCAGCAGCTTAGGTTCTAGCGGGAGATACAATGAGCAGTTCTTC; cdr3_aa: CASSLGSSGRYNEQFF
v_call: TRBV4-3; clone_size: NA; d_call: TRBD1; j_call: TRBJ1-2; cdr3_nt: TGCGCCAGCAGCCAAGATTTAGTCCCGACAGGGGGCTACACCTTC; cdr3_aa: CASSQDLVPTGGYTF
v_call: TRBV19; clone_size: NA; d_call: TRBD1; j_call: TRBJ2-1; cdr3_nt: TGTGCCAGTAGTATCGACAGGGCGAGCTCCTACAATGAGCAGTTCTTC; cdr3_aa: CASSIDRASSYNEQFF
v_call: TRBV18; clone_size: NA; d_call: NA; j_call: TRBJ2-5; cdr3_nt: TGTGCCAGCTCACACTATACCCAAGAGACCCAGTACTTC; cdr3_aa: CASSHYTQETQYF
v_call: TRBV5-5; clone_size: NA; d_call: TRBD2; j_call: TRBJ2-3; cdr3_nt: TGTGCCAGCAGCTTGTGGGGGGGAGTACTGGCAGATACGCAGTATTTT; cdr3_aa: CASSLWGGVLADTQYF
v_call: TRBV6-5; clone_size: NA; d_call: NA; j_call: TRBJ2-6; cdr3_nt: TGTGCCAGCAGTTACTCGAGACTCTCTGGGGCCAACGTCCTGACTTTC; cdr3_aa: CASSYSRLSGANVLTF
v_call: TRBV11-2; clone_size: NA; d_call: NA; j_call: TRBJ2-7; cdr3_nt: TGTGCCAGCAGCTCCGGGTCCCTATCAGCCTACGAGCAGTACTTC; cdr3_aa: CASSSGSLSAYEQYF
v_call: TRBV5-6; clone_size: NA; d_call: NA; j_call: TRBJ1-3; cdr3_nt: TGTGCCAGCAGCTTCGGGAGGTTTCCTGGAAACACCATATATTTT; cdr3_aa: CASSFGRFPGNTIYF
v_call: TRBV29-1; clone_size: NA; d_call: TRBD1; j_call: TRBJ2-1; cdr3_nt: TGCAGCGTAGGGACAGGGAGGAATGAGCAGTTCTTC; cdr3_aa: CSVGTGRNEQFF